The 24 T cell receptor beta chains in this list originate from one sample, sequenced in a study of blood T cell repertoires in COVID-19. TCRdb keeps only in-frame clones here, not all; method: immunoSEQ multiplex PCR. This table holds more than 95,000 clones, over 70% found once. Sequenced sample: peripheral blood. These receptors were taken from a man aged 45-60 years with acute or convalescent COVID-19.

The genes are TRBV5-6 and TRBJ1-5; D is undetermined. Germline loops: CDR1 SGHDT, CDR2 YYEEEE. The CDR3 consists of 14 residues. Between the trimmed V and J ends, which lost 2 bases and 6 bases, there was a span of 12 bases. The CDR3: CASSFYRVPQPQHF. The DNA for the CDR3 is TGTGCCAGCAGCTTTTACAGAGTCCCTCAGCCCCAGCATTTT.

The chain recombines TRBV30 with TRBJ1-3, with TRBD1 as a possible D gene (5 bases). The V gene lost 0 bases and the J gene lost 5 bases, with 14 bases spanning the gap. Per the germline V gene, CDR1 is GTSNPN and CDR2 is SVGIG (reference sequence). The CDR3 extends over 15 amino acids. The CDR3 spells CAWSVGVRARNTIYF. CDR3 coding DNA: TGTGCCTGGAGTGTAGGGGTCAGGGCCAGAAACACCATATATTTT.

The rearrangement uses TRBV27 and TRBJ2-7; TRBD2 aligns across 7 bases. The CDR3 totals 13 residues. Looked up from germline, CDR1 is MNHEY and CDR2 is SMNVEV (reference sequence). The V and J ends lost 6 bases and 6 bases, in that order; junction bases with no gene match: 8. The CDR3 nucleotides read TGTGCCAGCAGGGGGGGGGAAGTTATCGAGCAGTACTTC. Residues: CASRGGEVIEQYF.

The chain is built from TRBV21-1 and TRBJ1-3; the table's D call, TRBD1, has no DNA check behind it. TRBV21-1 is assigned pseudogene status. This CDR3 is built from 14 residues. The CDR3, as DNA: TGTGCCAGCAGCCCGCGGACAGAATCAAACACCATATATTTT. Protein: CASSPRTESNTIYF.

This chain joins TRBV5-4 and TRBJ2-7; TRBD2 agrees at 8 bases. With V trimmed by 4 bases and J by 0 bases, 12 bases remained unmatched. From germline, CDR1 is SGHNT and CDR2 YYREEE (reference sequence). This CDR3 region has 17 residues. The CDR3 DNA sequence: TGTGCCAGCAGCCCCAAATCCGGGGGGACTAGCTCCTACGAGCAGTACTTC. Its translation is CASSPKSGGTSSYEQYF.

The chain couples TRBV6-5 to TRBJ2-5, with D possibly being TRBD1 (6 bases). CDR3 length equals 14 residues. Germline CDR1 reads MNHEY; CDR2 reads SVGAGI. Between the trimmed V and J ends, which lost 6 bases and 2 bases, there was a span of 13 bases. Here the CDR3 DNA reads TGTGCCAGCAGGCGACGGACAGCACAAGAGACCCAGTACTTC. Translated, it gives CASRRRTAQETQYF.

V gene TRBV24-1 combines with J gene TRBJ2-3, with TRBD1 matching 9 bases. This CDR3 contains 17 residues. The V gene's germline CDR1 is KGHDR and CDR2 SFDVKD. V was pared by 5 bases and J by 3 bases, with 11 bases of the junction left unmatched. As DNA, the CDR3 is TGTGCCACCAGTGGTCACAGGGGGCGAGGGAAAACAGATACGCAGTATTTT. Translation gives CATSGHRGRGKTDTQYF.

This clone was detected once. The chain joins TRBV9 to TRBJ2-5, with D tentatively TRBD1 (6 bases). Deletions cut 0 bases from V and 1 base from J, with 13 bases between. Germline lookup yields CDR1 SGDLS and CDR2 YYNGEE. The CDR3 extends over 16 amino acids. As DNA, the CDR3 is TGTGCCAGCAGCGTAGCCGACAGGCGCCTCCAAGAGACCCAGTACTTC. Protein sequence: CASSVADRRLQETQYF.

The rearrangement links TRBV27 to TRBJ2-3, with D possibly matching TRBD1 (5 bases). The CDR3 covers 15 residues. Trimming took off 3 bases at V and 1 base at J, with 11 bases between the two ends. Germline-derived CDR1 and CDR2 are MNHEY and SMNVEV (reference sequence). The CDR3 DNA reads TGTGCCAGCAGTTTTCGAAGGGGCCGCACAGATACGCAGTATTTT. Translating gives CASSFRRGRTDTQYF.

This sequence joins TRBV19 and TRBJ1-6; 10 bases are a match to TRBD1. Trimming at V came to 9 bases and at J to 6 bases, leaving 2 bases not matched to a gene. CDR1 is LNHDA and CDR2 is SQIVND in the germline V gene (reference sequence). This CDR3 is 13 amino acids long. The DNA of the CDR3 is TGTGCCAGCTGGGACAGGGGTAATTCACCCCTCCACTTT. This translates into CASWDRGNSPLHF.

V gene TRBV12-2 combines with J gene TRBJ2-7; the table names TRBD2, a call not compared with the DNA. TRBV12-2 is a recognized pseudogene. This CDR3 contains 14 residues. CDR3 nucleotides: TGTGCAAGTCGCTTAGGGGGACTAGCGTACGAGCAGTACTTC. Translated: CASRLGGLAYEQYF.

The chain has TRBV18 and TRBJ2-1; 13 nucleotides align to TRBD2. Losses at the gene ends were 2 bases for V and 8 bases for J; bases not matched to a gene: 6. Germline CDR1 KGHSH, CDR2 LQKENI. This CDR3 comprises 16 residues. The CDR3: CASSPSGTSGIYEQFF. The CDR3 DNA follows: TGTGCCAGCTCACCATCCGGGACTAGCGGGATATATGAGCAGTTCTTC.

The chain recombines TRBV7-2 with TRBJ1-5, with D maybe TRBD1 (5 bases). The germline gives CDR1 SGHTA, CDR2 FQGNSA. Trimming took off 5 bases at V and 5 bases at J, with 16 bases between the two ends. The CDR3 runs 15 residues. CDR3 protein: CASSPSQGTHQPQHF. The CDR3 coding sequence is TGTGCCAGCAGCCCATCGCAGGGCACCCATCAGCCCCAGCATTTT.

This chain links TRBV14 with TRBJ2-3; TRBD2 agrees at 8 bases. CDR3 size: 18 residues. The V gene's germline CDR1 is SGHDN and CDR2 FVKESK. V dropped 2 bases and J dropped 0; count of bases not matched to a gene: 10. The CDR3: CASSQIWTSTFSTDTQYF. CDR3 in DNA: TGTGCCAGCAGCCAAATTTGGACTAGCACTTTTAGCACAGATACGCAGTATTTT.

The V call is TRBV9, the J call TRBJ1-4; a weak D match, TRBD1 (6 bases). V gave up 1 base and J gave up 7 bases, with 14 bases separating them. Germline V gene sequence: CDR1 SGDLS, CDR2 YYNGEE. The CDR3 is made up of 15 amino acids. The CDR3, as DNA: TGTGCCAGCAGCGTAAACTCAGGGGACGGTGAAAAACTGTTTTTT. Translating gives CASSVNSGDGEKLFF. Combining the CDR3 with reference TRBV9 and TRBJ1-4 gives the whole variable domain DSGVTQTPKHLITATGQRVTLRCSPRSGDLSVYWYQQSLDQGLQFLIQYYNGEERAKGNILERFSAQQFPDLHSELNLSSLELGDSALYFCASSVNSGDGEKLFFGSGTQLSVL.

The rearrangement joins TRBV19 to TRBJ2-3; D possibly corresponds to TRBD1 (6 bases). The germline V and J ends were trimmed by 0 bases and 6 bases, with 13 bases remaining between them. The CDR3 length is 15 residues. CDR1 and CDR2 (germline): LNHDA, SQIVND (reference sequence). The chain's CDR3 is CASSIEGAPLDTQYF. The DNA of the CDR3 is TGTGCCAGTAGTATAGAGGGGGCCCCGCTGGATACGCAGTATTTT.

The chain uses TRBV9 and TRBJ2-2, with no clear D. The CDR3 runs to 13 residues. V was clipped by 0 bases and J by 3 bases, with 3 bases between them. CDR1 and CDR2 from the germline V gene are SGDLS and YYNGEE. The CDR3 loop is CASSVAYTGELFF. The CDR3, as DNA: TGTGCCAGCAGCGTAGCTTACACCGGGGAGCTGTTTTTT.

The CDR3 sequence: CASSQVGKSSYNEQFF. The CDR3 DNA is TGCGCCAGCAGCCAAGTCGGGAAGAGCTCCTACAATGAGCAGTTCTTC. The chain uses TRBV4-1 and TRBJ2-1; tentative D call: TRBD2 (5 bases). V gave up 1 base and J gave up 0 bases, with 10 bases separating them. The CDR3 covers 16 residues. Germline V gives CDR1 MGHRA, CDR2 YSYEKL.

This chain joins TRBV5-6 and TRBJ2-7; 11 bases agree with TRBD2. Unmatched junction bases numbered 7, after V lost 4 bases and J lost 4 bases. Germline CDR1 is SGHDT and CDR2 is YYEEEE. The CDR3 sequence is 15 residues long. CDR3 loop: CASSQRLAGIYEQYF. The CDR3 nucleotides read TGTGCCAGCAGCCAGCGACTAGCGGGAATTTACGAGCAGTACTTC. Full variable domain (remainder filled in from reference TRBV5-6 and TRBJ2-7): DAGVTQSPTHLIKTRGQQVTLRCSPKSGHDTVSWYQQALGQGPQFIFQYYEEEERQRGNFPDRFSGHQFPNYSSELNVNALLLGDSALYLCASSQRLAGIYEQYFGPGTRLTVT.

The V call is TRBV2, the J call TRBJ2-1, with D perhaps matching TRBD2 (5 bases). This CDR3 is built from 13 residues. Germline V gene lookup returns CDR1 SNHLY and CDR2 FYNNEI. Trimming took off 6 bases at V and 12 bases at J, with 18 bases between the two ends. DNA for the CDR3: TGTGCCAGCAGGCTAGCAGAAGATAGGTGGCAGTTCTTC. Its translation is CASRLAEDRWQFF.

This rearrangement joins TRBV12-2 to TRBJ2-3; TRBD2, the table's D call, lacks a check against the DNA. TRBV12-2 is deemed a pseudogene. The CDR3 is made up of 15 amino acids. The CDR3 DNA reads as TGTGCAAGTCGCTTAGCGGAGGAGGCGGCGGATACGCAGTATTTT. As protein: CASRLAEEAADTQYF.

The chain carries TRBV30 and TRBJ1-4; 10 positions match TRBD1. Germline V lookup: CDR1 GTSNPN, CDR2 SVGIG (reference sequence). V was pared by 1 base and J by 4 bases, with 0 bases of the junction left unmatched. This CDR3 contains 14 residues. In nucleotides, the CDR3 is TGTGCCTGGAGTGGGGACAGGGGTAATGAAAAACTGTTTTTT. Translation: CAWSGDRGNEKLFF.

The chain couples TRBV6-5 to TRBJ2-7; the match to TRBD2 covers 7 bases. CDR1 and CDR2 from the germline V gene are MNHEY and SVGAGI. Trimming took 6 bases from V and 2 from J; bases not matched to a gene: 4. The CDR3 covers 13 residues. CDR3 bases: TGTGCCAGCAGACCTAGCGGAACCTACGAGCAGTACTTC. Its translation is CASRPSGTYEQYF.

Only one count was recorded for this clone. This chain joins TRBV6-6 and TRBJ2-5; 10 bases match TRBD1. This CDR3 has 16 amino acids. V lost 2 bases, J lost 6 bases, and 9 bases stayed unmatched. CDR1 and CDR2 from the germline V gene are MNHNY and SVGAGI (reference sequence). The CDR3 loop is CASSYGGDRGGQTQYF. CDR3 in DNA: TGTGCCAGCAGTTACGGGGGGGACAGGGGCGGACAGACCCAGTACTTC.